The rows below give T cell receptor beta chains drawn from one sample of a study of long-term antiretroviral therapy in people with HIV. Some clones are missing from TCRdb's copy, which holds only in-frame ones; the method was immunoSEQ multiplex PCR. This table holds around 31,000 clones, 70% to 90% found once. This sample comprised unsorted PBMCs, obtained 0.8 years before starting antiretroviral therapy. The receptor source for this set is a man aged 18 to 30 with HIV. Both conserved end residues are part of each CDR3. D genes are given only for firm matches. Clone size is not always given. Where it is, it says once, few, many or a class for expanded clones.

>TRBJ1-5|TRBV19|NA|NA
CASSYRGKRDNQPQHF
TGTGCCAGTAGTTACCGGGGCAAAAGGGACAATCAGCCCCAGCATTTT
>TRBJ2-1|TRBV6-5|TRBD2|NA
CASSYSSAGAINEQFF
TGTGCCAGCAGTTACTCTTCAGCGGGAGCGATCAATGAGCAGTTCTTC
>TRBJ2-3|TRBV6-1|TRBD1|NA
CASSAGQGGSDTQYF
TGTGCCAGCAGTGCTGGACAGGGTGGATCAGATACGCAGTATTTT
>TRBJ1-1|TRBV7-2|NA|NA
CASSPFGRNTEAFF
TGTGCCAGCAGCCCTTTCGGGAGGAACACTGAAGCTTTCTTT
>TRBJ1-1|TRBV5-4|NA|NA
CASTRLTSTEAFF
TGTGCCAGCACTCGACTCACCTCCACTGAAGCTTTCTTT
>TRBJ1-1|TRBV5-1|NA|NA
CASSSKGDWTEAFF
TGCGCCAGCAGCTCAAAGGGTGATTGGACTGAAGCTTTCTTT
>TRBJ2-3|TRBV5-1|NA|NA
CASTMYRVGDTQYF
TGCGCCAGCACCATGTACAGGGTAGGGGATACGCAGTATTTT
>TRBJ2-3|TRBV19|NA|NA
CASSILLGATDTQYF
TGTGCCAGTAGTATCTTGCTAGGGGCTACAGATACGCAGTATTTT
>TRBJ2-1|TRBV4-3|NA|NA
CASSQDVGRVAAGEQFF
TGCGCCAGCAGCCAAGACGTGGGGCGCGTTGCGGCCGGTGAGCAGTTCTTC
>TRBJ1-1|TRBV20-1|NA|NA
CSVPRNTEAFF
TGCAGTGTACCGCGGAACACTGAAGCTTTCTTT
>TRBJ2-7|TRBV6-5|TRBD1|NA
CASGGQENYEQYF
TGTGCCAGCGGGGGACAGGAAAACTACGAGCAGTACTTC
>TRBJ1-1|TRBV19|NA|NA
CASSMRQRQGEAFF
TGTGCCAGTAGTATGCGACAGCGCCAAGGTGAAGCTTTCTTT
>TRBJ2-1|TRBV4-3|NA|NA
CASSQDGRASYNEQFF
TGCGCCAGCAGCCAAGATGGTCGGGCCTCCTACAATGAGCAGTTCTTC
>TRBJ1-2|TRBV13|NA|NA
CASSSRDTSLVSYTF
TGTGCCAGCAGCTCCCGGGACACCTCTCTCGTGAGCTACACCTTC
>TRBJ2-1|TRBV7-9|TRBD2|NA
CASSISGGDDEQFF
TGTGCCAGCAGCATTAGCGGGGGGGACGATGAGCAGTTCTTC
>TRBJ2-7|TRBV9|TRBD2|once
CASSLSSGGFYEQYF
TGTGCCAGCAGTTTATCTAGCGGGGGATTCTACGAGCAGTACTTC
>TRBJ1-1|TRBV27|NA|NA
CASSFRGTEAFF
TGTGCCAGCAGTTTCCGGGGAACTGAAGCTTTCTTT
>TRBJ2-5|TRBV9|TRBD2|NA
CASSVVPSGGRETQYF
TGTGCCAGCAGCGTAGTCCCTAGCGGGGGAAGAGAGACCCAGTACTTC
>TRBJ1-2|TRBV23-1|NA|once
CASSHLRIGYTF
TGCGCCAGCAGTCATCTCCGAATTGGCTACACCTTC
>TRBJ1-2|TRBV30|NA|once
CAFSRGYYGYTF
TGTGCCTTTTCCCGGGGGTACTATGGCTACACCTTC
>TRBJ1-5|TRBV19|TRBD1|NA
CASRGQPYSNQPQHF
TGTGCCAGTAGGGGACAGCCCTATAGCAATCAGCCCCAGCATTTT
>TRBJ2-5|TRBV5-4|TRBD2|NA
CASSLGLAGEETQYF
TGTGCCAGCAGCTTAGGACTAGCGGGAGAAGAGACCCAGTACTTC
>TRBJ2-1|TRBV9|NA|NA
CASSVSGGPHNEQFF
TGTGCCAGCAGCGTAAGTGGAGGGCCCCACAATGAGCAGTTCTTC
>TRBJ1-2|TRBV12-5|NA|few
CASGLYRKGYTF
TGTGCTAGTGGTTTGTATAGAAAAGGCTACACCTTC
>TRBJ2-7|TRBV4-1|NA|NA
CASSQEQAGIRGQYF
TGCGCCAGCAGCCAAGAACAAGCAGGTATACGAGGGCAGTACTTC
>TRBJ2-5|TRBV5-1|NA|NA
CASAGITSQETQYF
TGCGCCAGCGCCGGGATCACATCTCAAGAGACCCAGTACTTC
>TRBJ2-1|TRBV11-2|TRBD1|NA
CASSLLTGDHEQFF
TGTGCCAGCAGCCTACTAACAGGGGACCATGAGCAGTTCTTC
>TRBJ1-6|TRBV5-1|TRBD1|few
CASSLEGTGDSPLHF
TGCGCCAGCAGCTTGGAGGGGACAGGGGATTCACCCCTCCACTTT
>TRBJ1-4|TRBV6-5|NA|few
CASRRRPNEKLFF
TGTGCCAGCAGAAGACGGCCCAATGAAAAACTGTTTTTT
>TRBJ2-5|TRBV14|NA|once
CASSQRPLGETQYF
TGTGCCAGCAGCCAACGCCCCCTGGGAGAGACCCAGTACTTC
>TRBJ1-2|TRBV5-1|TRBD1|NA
CASSFPLGTANYGYTF
TGCGCCAGCAGCTTCCCCTTGGGGACAGCCAACTATGGCTACACCTTC
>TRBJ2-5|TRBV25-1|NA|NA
CASSEWGKFGRETQYF
TGTGCCAGCAGTGAATGGGGGAAATTTGGGAGGGAGACCCAGTACTTC
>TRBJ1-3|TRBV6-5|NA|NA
CASQGDSAGNTIYF
TGTGCCAGCCAAGGGGATTCGGCTGGAAACACCATATATTTT
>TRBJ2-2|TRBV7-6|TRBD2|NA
CASSPGTSEAGELFF
TGTGCCAGCAGCCCAGGGACTAGCGAAGCCGGGGAGCTGTTTTTT
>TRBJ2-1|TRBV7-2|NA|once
CASSPSAPPYNEQFF
TGTGCCAGCAGCCCTAGCGCCCCCCCCTACAATGAGCAGTTCTTC
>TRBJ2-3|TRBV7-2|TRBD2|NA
CASSFRGLAGLDTQYF
TGTGCCAGCAGCTTCAGGGGACTAGCGGGACTGGATACGCAGTATTTT
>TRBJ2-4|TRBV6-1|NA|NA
CASRGLAKNIQYF
TGTGCCAGCAGAGGGTTAGCCAAAAACATTCAGTACTTC
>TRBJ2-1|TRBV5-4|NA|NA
CASSAGRSANEQFF
TGTGCCAGCAGCGCTGGGAGGTCCGCCAATGAGCAGTTCTTC
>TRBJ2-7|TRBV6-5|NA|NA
CASRAGALLEQYF
TGTGCTTCACGCGCAGGGGCCCTCCTCGAGCAGTACTTC
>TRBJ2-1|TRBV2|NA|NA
CASSEWRGGGNEQFF
TGTGCCAGCAGTGAATGGAGAGGCGGTGGGAATGAGCAGTTCTTC